This T cell receptor (beta chain) was recorded in a study of lymphopenia after photon versus proton radiotherapy. The repertoire was sequenced with immunoSEQ multiplex PCR; TCRdb's copy has only in-frame clones and lacks some. This table holds 40,000 to 45,000 clones, around 86% found once. This clone was seen just once. The antigen is not known. V was pared by 2 bases and J by 0 bases, with 7 bases between. Germline values: CDR1 SGHRS, CDR2 YFSETQ. The CDR3 covers 14 residues. Study-wide findings and caveats: Only patients who died were analyzed for survival; proton advantage is unproven. Post-nadir TCR diversity decline inversely tracked overall survival among those who died. Relative stability marked proton patients; photon patients lost diversity and naive cells. Oligoclonal CD8+ Temra expansion after nadir drove photon patients' diversity drop.

The chain employs TRBV5-1 and TRBJ2-3, with TRBD1 as a possible D gene (6 bases). The sequence was obtained from a woman in her 70s with pancreatic cancer. The material was peripheral blood, obtained from a patient treated with proton-based radiotherapy. The CDR3 protein is CASSLTGSTDTQYF. In DNA, the CDR3 is TGCGCCAGCAGCTTAACAGGGAGCACAGATACGCAGTATTTT.